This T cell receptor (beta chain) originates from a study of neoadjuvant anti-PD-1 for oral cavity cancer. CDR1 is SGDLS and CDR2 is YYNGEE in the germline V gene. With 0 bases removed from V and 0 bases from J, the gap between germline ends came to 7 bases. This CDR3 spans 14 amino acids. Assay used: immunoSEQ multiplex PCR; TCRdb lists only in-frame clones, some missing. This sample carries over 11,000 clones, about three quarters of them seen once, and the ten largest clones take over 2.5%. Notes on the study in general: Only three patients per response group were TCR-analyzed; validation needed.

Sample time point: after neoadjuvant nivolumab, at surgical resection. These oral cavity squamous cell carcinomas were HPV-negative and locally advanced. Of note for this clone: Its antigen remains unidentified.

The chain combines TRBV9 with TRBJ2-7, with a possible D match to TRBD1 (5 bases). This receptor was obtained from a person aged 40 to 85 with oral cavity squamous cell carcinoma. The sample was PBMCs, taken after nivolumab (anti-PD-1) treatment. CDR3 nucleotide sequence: TGTGCCAGCAGCGTAGAGGACATCTCCTACGAGCAGTACTTC. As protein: CASSVEDISYEQYF.